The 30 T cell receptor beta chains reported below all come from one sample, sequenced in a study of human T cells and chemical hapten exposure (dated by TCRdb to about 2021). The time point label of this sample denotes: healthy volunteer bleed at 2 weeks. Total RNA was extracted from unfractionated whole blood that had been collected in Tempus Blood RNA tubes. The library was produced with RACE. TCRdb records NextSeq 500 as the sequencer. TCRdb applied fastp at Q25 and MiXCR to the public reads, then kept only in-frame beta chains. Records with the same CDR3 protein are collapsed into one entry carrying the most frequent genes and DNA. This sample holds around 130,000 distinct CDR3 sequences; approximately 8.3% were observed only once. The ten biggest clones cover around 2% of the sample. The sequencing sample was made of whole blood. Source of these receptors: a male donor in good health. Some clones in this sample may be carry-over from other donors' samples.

The CDR3 sequence: CASSLGSSSDTQYF. Here the CDR3 DNA reads TGTGCCAGCAGCTTAGGGTCTAGCAGTGATACGCAGTATTTT. The J gene is TRBJ2-3, the V gene TRBV7-2; perhaps TRBD2 as D (5 bases). Deletions cut 1 base from V and 6 bases from J, with 11 bases between. Germline V gives CDR1 SGHTA, CDR2 FQGNSA. The CDR3 runs to 14 residues.

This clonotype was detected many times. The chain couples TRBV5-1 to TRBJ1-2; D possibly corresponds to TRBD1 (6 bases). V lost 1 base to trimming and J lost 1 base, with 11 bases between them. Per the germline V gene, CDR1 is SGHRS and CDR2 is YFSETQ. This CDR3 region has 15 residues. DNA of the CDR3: TGCGCCAGCAGCTTGTCAGGACAGATTAACTATGGCTACACCTTC. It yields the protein CASSLSGQINYGYTF.

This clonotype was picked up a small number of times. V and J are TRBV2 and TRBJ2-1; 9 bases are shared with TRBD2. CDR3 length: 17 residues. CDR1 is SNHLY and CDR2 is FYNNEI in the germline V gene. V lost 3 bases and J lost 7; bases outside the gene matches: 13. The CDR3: CASSERRWSSGMNEQFF. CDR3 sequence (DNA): TGTGCCAGCAGTGAGCGCAGGTGGTCTAGCGGGATGAATGAGCAGTTCTTC.

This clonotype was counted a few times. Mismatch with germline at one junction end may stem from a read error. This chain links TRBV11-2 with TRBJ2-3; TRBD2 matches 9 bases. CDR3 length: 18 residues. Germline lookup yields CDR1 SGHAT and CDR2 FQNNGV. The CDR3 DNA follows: TGTGCCAGCAGCATAGAGACGGCGGGGGGGCTGGGCACAGATACGCAGTATTTT. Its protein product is CASSIETAGGLGTDTQYF.

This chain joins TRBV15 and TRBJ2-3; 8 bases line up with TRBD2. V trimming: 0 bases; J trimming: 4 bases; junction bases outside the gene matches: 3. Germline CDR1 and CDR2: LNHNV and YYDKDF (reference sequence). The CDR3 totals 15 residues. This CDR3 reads CATSRDPGGADTQYF. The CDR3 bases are TGTGCCACCAGCAGAGATCCGGGAGGGGCAGATACGCAGTATTTT.

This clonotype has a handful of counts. The CDR3, as DNA: TGCAGCGTTGAAGATGTACAAGAGACCCAGTACTTC. Translating it yields CSVEDVQETQYF. This chain joins TRBV29-1 and TRBJ2-5; D ambiguous. Trimming cost V 0 bases and J 2 bases, with 4 bases left between them. CDR1 and CDR2 (germline): SQVTM, ANQGSEA. The CDR3 runs 12 residues.

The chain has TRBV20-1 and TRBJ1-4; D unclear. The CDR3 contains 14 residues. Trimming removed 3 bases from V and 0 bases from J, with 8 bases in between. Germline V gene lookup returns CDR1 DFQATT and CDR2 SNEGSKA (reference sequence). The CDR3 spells CSASITATNEKLFF. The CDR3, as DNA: TGCAGTGCTAGTATCACGGCAACTAATGAAAAACTGTTTTTT.

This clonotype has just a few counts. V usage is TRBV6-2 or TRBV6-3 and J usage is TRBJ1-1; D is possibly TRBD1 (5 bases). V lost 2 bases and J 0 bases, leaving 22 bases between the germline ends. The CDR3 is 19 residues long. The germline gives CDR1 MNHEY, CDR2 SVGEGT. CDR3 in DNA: TGTGCCAGCAGTTACGAGAGGAACAGGCGACGTTATTTGAACACTGAAGCTTTCTTT. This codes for CASSYERNRRRYLNTEAFF.

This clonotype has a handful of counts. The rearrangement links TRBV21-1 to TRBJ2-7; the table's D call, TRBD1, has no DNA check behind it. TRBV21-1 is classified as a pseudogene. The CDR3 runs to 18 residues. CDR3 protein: CASSKVPADGTGGWEQYF. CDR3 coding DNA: TGTGCCAGCAGCAAAGTCCCGGCGGATGGGACAGGAGGCTGGGAGCAGTACTTC.

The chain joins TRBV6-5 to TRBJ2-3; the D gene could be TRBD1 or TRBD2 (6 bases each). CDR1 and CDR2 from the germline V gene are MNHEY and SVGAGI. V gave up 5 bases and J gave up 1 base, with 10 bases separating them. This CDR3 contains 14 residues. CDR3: CASSAGHRTDTQYF. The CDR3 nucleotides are TGTGCCAGCAGTGCGGGACATCGCACAGATACGCAGTATTTT.

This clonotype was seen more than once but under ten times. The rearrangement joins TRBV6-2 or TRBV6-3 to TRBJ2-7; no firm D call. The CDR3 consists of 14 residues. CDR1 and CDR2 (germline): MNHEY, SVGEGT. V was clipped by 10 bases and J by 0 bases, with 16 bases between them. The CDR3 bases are TGTGCCACAGAGGACGCTTTTTACTCCTACGAGCAGTACTTC. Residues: CATEDAFYSYEQYF.

CDR3 coding DNA: TGCGCCAGCAGCTTGGTCACTAGCGGCCCCTCAGATACGCAGTATTTT. It codes for CASSLVTSGPSDTQYF. The rearrangement uses TRBV5-1 and TRBJ2-3, with 8 nucleotides matching TRBD2. The V and J ends lost 0 bases and 4 bases, in that order; junction bases with no gene match: 7. CDR1 is SGHRS, CDR2 YFSETQ, per germline. CDR3 length: 16 amino acids.

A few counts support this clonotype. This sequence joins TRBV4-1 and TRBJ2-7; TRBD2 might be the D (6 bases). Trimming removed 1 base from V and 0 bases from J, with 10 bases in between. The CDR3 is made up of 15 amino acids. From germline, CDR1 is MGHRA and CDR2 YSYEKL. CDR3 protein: CASSQVADSSYEQYF. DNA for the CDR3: TGCGCCAGCAGCCAAGTAGCGGATAGCTCCTACGAGCAGTACTTC.

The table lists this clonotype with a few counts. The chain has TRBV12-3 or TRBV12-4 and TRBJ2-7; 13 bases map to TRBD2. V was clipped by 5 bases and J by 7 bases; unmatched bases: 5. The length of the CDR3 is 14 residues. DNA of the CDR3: TGTGCCAGCAGTGCCGGACTAGCGGGAGATGAGCAGTACTTC. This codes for CASSAGLAGDEQYF.

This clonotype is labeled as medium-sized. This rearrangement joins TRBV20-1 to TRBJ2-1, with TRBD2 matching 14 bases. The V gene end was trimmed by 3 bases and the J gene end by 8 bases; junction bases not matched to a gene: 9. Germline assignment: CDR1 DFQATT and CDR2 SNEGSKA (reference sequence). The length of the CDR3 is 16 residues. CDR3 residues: CSASRTGTSGSDEQFF. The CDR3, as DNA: TGCAGTGCTAGTCGCACCGGGACTAGCGGGAGTGATGAGCAGTTCTTC.

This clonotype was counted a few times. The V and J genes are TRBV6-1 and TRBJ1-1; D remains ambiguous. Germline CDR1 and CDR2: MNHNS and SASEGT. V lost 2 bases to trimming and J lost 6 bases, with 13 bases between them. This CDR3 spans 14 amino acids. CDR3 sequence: CASSEREGQSEAFF. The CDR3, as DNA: TGTGCCAGCAGTGAAAGAGAGGGCCAGTCTGAAGCTTTCTTT.

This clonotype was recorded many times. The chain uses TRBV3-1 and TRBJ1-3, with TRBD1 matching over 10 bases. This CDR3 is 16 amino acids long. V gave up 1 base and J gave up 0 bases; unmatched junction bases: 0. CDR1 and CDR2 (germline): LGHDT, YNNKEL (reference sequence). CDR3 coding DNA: TGTGCCAGCAGCCAAGGGACAGGGGGCTCTGGAAACACCATATATTTT. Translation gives CASSQGTGGSGNTIYF.

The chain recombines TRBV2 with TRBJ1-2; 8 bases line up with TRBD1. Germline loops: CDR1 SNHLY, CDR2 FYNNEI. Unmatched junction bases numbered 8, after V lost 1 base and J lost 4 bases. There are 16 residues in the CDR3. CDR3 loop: CASSEVRDRSFYGYTF. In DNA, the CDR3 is TGTGCCAGCAGTGAAGTGAGGGACAGGAGCTTCTATGGCTACACCTTC.

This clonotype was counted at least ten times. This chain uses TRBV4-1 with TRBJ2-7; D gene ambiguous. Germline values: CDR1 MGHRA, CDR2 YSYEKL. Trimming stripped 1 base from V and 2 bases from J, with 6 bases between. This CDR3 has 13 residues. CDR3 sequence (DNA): TGCGCCAGCAGCCAAGTCGATACCTACGAGCAGTACTTC. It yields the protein CASSQVDTYEQYF.

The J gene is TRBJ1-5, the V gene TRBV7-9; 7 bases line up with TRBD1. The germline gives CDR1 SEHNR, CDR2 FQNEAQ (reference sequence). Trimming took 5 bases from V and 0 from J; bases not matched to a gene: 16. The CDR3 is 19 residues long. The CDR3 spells CASSQPSYGQDNSNQPQHF. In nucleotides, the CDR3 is TGTGCCAGCAGCCAACCCTCATACGGACAGGACAATAGCAATCAGCCCCAGCATTTT.

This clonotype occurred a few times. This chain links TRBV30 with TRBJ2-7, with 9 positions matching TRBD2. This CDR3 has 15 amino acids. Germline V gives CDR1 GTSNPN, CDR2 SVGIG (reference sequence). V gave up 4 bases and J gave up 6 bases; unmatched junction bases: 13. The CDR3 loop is CAWKRPGLATVEQYF. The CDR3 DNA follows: TGTGCCTGGAAACGCCCGGGACTAGCTACGGTCGAGCAGTACTTC.

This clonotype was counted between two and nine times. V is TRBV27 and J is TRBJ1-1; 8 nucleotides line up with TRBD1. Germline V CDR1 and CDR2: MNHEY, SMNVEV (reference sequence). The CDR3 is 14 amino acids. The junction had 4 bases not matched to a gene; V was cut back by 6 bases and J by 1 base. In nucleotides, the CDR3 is TGTGCCAGCAGGGGACAGGCCCGGAACACTGAAGCTTTCTTT. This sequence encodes CASRGQARNTEAFF.

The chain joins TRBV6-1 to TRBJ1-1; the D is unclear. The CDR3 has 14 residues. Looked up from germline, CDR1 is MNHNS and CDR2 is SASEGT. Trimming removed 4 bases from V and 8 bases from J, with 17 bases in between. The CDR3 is CASSGDGPRREAFF. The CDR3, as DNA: TGTGCCAGCAGTGGCGACGGACCCCGACGAGAAGCTTTCTTT.

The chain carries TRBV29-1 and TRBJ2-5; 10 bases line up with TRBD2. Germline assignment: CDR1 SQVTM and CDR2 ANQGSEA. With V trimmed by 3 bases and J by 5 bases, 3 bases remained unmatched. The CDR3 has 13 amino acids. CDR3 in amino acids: CSVELAGVETQYF. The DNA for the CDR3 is TGCAGCGTTGAGCTAGCGGGGGTGGAGACCCAGTACTTC.

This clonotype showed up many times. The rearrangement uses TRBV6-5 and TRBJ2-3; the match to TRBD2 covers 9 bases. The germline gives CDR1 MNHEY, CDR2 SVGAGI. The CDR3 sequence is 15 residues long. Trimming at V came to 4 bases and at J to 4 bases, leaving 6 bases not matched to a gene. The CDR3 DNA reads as TGTGCCAGCAGTTCTAGCGGGGACGCAGCAGATACGCAGTATTTT. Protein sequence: CASSSSGDAADTQYF.

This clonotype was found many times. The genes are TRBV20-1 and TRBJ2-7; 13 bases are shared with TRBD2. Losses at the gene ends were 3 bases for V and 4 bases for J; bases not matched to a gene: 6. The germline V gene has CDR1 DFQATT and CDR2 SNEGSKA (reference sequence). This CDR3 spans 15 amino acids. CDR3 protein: CSASRLAGGRYEQYF. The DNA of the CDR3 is TGCAGTGCTAGTCGACTAGCGGGGGGCAGGTACGAGCAGTACTTC.

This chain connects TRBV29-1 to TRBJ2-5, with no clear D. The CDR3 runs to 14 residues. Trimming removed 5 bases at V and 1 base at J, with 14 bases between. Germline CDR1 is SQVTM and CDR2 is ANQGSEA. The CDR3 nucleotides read TGCAGCGTTCCCCGAAGTGGCGGCCAAGAGACCCAGTACTTC. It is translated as CSVPRSGGQETQYF.

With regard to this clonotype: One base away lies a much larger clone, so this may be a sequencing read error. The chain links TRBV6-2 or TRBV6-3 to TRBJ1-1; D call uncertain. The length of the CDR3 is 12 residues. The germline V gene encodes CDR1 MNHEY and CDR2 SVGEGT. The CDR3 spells CASGYSNTEAFF. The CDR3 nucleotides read TGTGCCAGCGGTTACTCGAACACTGAAGCTTTCTTT.

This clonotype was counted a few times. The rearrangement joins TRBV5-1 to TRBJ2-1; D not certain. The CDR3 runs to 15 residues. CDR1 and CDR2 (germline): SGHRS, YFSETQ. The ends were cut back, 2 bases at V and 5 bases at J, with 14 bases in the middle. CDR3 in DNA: TGCGCCAGCAGCTTCCGGGCCTTAAGGAACAATGAGCAGTTCTTC. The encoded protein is CASSFRALRNNEQFF.

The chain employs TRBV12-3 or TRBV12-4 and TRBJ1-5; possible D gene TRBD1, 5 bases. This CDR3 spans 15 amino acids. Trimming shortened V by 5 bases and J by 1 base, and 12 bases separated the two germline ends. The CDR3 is CASSPFGGSNQPQHF. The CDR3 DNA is TGTGCCAGCAGTCCCTTTGGGGGGAGCAATCAGCCCCAGCATTTT.